The 27 T cell receptor beta chains reported below all come from one sample, sequenced in a study of control samples from healthy donors and cancer patients. Sequenced by immunoSEQ multiplex PCR; TCRdb stores in-frame clones only, minus some. The profile covers 200,000 or so clones, with around 94% appearing a single time and less than 1.6% taken by the ten largest. The sample comprised blood. These receptor sequences come from a man aged 50 to 59 in good health.

V usage is TRBV3-1 (or the pseudogene TRBV3-2) and J usage is TRBJ2-3; D might be TRBD1 (5 bases). The CDR3 has 21 amino acids. The germline V gene has CDR1 LGHDT and CDR2 YNNKEL (reference sequence). Trimming removed 0 bases from V and 0 bases from J, with 25 bases in between. The CDR3 DNA follows: TGTGCCAGCAGCCAAGATCAATTTAGGACATTCGGGCCCGGAAGCACAGATACGCAGTATTTT. Translation: CASSQDQFRTFGPGSTDTQYF.

The J gene is TRBJ2-3, the V gene TRBV4-1; 11 nucleotides agree with TRBD2. Trimming removed 3 bases from V and 2 bases from J; junction bases left unmatched: 10. Germline CDR1 reads MGHRA; CDR2 reads YSYEKL. This CDR3 comprises 18 residues. The CDR3 DNA reads as TGCGCCAGCAGCCACGGAAGACCTAGCGGGGGGATCACAGATACGCAGTATTTT. Its protein is CASSHGRPSGGITDTQYF.

The chain combines TRBV28 with TRBJ2-7; 8 positions agree with TRBD2. The length of the CDR3 is 14 residues. The V gene's germline CDR1 is MDHEN and CDR2 SYDVKM. The trim removed 2 bases at V and 6 bases at J, leaving 6 bases unmatched. In DNA form, the CDR3 reads TGTGCCAGCAGTTTAGCGGGGGGCCGGGGCGAGCAGTACTTC. The encoded protein is CASSLAGGRGEQYF.

V usage is TRBV7-3 and J usage is TRBJ2-2; 8 nucleotides align to TRBD2. V lost 5 bases, J lost 6 bases, and 11 bases stayed unmatched. There are 16 residues in the CDR3. From germline, CDR1 is SGHTA and CDR2 FQGTGA. The DNA of the CDR3 is TGTGCCAGCAGCCCCCTGCGGGGGGTAAAATCCGGGGAGCTGTTTTTT. This gives the protein CASSPLRGVKSGELFF.

This clone occurred once. The CDR3 here is CASSSRSGGGETQYF. CDR3 DNA: TGCGCCAGCAGCTCTCGGTCCGGGGGTGGAGAGACCCAGTACTTC. The chain combines TRBV5-1 with TRBJ2-5; D may be TRBD2 (6 bases). Germline CDR1 is SGHRS and CDR2 is YFSETQ. This CDR3 has 15 amino acids. The V gene lost 3 bases and the J gene lost 4 bases, with 16 bases spanning the gap.

J is TRBJ2-1 and V is TRBV10-1; 11 bases match TRBD2. The CDR3 totals 14 residues. Germline CDR1 reads WNHNN; CDR2 reads SYGVQD (reference sequence). The trim removed 4 bases at V and 7 bases at J, leaving 3 bases unmatched. The CDR3: CASSALAGANEQFF. The CDR3 DNA is TGCGCCAGCAGTGCACTAGCGGGGGCAAATGAGCAGTTCTTC.

This rearrangement joins TRBV7-3 to TRBJ2-2; 8 bases fit TRBD1. Germline lookup yields CDR1 SGHTA and CDR2 FQGTGA. Trimming cost V 4 bases and J 1 base; bases outside gene matches: 2. This CDR3 is 15 amino acids long. CDR3 sequence: CASSYGQGNTGELFF. CDR3 DNA: TGTGCCAGCAGCTATGGACAGGGGAACACCGGGGAGCTGTTTTTT.

The chain carries TRBV5-1 and TRBJ2-3; D gene ambiguous. V was trimmed by 3 bases and J by 1 base, leaving 9 bases between them. The CDR3 totals 14 residues. Germline CDR1 reads SGHRS; CDR2 reads YFSETQ. The CDR3 loop is CASSYGSGTDTQYF. CDR3 sequence (DNA): TGCGCCAGCAGCTACGGGTCTGGCACAGATACGCAGTATTTT. Using reference TRBV5-1 and TRBJ2-3 for the parts outside the CDR3, the full variable domain is KAGVTQTPRYLIKTRGQQVTLSCSPISGHRSVSWYQQTPGQGLQFLFEYFSETQRNKGNFPGRFSGRQFSNSRSEMNVSTLELGDSALYLCASSYGSGTDTQYFGPGTRLTVL.

This chain uses TRBV5-1 with TRBJ1-5; D not certain. The germline V gene has CDR1 SGHRS and CDR2 YFSETQ. The CDR3 runs 14 residues. The V and J ends lost 4 bases and 2 bases respectively, with 10 bases between them. In DNA, the CDR3 is TGCGCCAGCAGCCCCGACGGGGGCAATCAGCCCCAGCATTTT. Amino acids: CASSPDGGNQPQHF.

The chain combines TRBV7-2 with TRBJ2-7; weak D call: TRBD1 (5 bases). The CDR3 is made up of 13 amino acids. Trimming took off 5 bases at V and 2 bases at J, with 10 bases between the two ends. Germline V lookup: CDR1 SGHTA, CDR2 FQGNSA. The CDR3, as DNA: TGTGCCAGCAGCAGGACACTTACCTACGAGCAGTACTTC. Its translation is CASSRTLTYEQYF.

This chain joins TRBV10-3 and TRBJ1-1, with D maybe TRBD1 (5 bases). The germline gives CDR1 ENHRY, CDR2 SYGVKD. This CDR3 contains 12 residues. V lost 6 bases and J 8 bases, leaving 13 bases between the germline ends. The CDR3 loop is CAIRTREGEAFF. The CDR3 DNA follows: TGTGCCATCAGGACCAGGGAGGGAGAAGCTTTCTTT.

The genes are TRBV7-2 and TRBJ2-1, with 12 nucleotides matching TRBD2. V was pared by 5 bases and J by 7 bases, with 6 bases of the junction left unmatched. Germline V CDR1 and CDR2: SGHTA, FQGNSA. CDR3 size: 15 residues. This CDR3 reads CASSPSSGGENEQFF. The CDR3 DNA sequence: TGTGCCAGCAGCCCATCTAGCGGGGGGGAGAATGAGCAGTTCTTC.

The V gene is TRBV19, the J gene TRBJ1-4; D remains unclear. In germline, CDR1 is LNHDA, CDR2 SQIVND (reference sequence). V was trimmed by 8 bases and J by 8 bases, leaving 15 bases between them. The CDR3 consists of 13 residues. CDR3 residues: CASSLVAHEKLFF. For the CDR3, the DNA is TGTGCCAGTTCCCTGGTGGCCCACGAAAAACTGTTTTTT.

The count of this clone is one. This sequence joins TRBV6-5 and TRBJ1-1; D uncertain. CDR1 is MNHEY and CDR2 is SVGAGI in the germline V gene. The CDR3 consists of 15 residues. Trimming cost V 7 bases and J 11 bases, with 26 bases left between them. The CDR3 protein is CASTPLLAFPALAFF. The CDR3 DNA follows: TGTGCCAGCACTCCGCTCCTCGCTTTCCCCGCTTTGGCTTTCTTT.

Notes on this clone: The identical CDR3 is also encoded by other nucleotide sequences in the sample. The chain joins TRBV3-1 (or the pseudogene TRBV3-2) to TRBJ1-5; TRBD1 aligns across 12 bases. The V gene's germline CDR1 is LGHDT and CDR2 YNNKEL (reference sequence). CDR3 length: 17 amino acids. The V and J ends lost 1 base and 1 base, in that order; junction bases with no gene match: 2. The CDR3 protein is CASSQGGQGASNQPQHF. The CDR3 DNA is TGTGCCAGCAGCCAAGGGGGACAGGGGGCGAGCAATCAGCCCCAGCATTTT.

The rearrangement links TRBV7-2 to TRBJ1-6, with D unresolved. Trimming pared 0 bases from V and 10 bases from J, leaving 10 bases between. The CDR3 sequence is 14 residues long. Looked up from germline, CDR1 is SGHTA and CDR2 is FQGNSA. The CDR3 DNA follows: TGTGCCAGCAGCTTAGCCCCAACTTACTCACCCCTCCACTTT. It is translated as CASSLAPTYSPLHF.

This clone was found once. This sequence joins TRBV6-5 and TRBJ2-5; 11 bases match TRBD2. Germline lookup yields CDR1 MNHEY and CDR2 SVGAGI. The CDR3 spans 14 residues. V gave up 6 bases and J gave up 5 bases; unmatched junction bases: 5. CDR3 residues: CASRETSGVETQYF. The CDR3 DNA reads TGTGCCAGCAGGGAGACTAGCGGGGTGGAGACCCAGTACTTC.

The gene calls are TRBV9 and TRBJ1-2; D possibly corresponds to TRBD1 (5 bases). Trimming took off 2 bases at V and 3 bases at J, with 20 bases between the two ends. CDR1 is SGDLS and CDR2 is YYNGEE in the germline V gene. There are 17 residues in the CDR3. CDR3 DNA sequence: TGTGCCAGCAGCGTCTGGGCTGGGGCCCCCTCGGACTATGGCTACACCTTC. Translation gives CASSVWAGAPSDYGYTF.

The chain joins TRBV27 to TRBJ1-2; D is possibly TRBD1 (6 bases). Germline V gene data show CDR1 as MNHEY and CDR2 as SMNVEV (reference sequence). The CDR3 is 14 residues long. The ends were cut back, 6 bases at V and 5 bases at J, with 16 bases in the middle. The CDR3 is CASRNRDTAYGYTF. The DNA for the CDR3 is TGTGCCAGCAGGAACCGGGACACCGCGTATGGCTACACCTTC.

The CDR3 region has the DNA TGTGCCAGCAGCTTAGGGCCATATACGCAGTATTTT. Its protein product is CASSLGPYTQYF. This sequence joins TRBV11-3 and TRBJ2-3; D gene uncertain. V gave up 1 base and J gave up 7 bases, with 6 bases separating them. Germline loops: CDR1 SGHNT, CDR2 YENEEA. The CDR3 totals 12 residues. The variable domain in full, completed from reference TRBV11-3 and TRBJ2-3, reads EAGVVQSPRYKIIEKKQPVAFWCNPISGHNTLYWYLQNLGQGPELLIRYENEEAVDDSQLPKDRFSAERLKGVDSTLKIQPAELGDSAVYLCASSLGPYTQYFGPGTRLTVL.

J is TRBJ1-3 and V is TRBV29-1; D perhaps matches TRBD1 (5 bases). The V gene lost 5 bases and the J gene lost 8 bases, with 16 bases spanning the gap. Germline values: CDR1 SQVTM, CDR2 ANQGSEA. The length of the CDR3 is 13 residues. The CDR3 DNA is TGCAGCGTTTCCCGGACGGTGGGGGACACCATATATTTT. Translation: CSVSRTVGDTIYF.

The rearrangement uses TRBV23-1 and TRBJ1-5, with TRBD1 matching 8 bases. TRBV23-1 is identified as an open reading frame with a role that is uncertain. J lost 3 bases, V lost 0 bases, and 4 bases had no gene match. This CDR3 is built from 16 residues. The CDR3 nucleotides read TGCGCCAGCAGTCAATCCCGCAGGGGGCCCAATCAGCCCCAGCATTTT. This sequence encodes CASSQSRRGPNQPQHF.

The CDR3 coding sequence is TGTGCCTGGAGTACCTACAGGGGAATGAACACTGAAGCTTTCTTT. As protein: CAWSTYRGMNTEAFF. The chain combines TRBV30 with TRBJ1-1; TRBD1 matches 7 bases. This CDR3 contains 15 residues. Per the germline V gene, CDR1 is GTSNPN and CDR2 is SVGIG (reference sequence). V lost 2 bases and J lost 0; bases outside the gene matches: 6.

The V call is TRBV19, the J call TRBJ1-1; D might be TRBD1 (5 bases). The CDR3 has 13 residues. CDR1 and CDR2 (germline): LNHDA, SQIVND (reference sequence). V was pared by 7 bases and J by 2 bases, with 11 bases between. The CDR3 sequence is CASKLTDNTEAFF. For the CDR3, the DNA is TGTGCCAGTAAACTGACAGATAACACTGAAGCTTTCTTT.

In its sample, this clone was seen once. The rearrangement links TRBV6-2 or TRBV6-3 to TRBJ2-1; the match to TRBD2 covers 11 bases. Losses at the gene ends were 4 bases for V and 14 bases for J; bases not matched to a gene: 10. CDR3 length equals 14 residues. Germline loops: CDR1 MNHEY, CDR2 SVGEGT. CDR3 in amino acids: CASSFRLAGGLKFF. Here the CDR3 DNA reads TGTGCCAGCAGTTTTCGTTTAGCGGGGGGGCTGAAGTTCTTC.

The chain couples TRBV7-9 to TRBJ2-1, with 8 positions matching TRBD1. The germline gives CDR1 SEHNR, CDR2 FQNEAQ (reference sequence). Trimming removed 5 bases from V and 3 bases from J; junction bases left unmatched: 9. The CDR3 length is 16 residues. The CDR3 nucleotides are TGTGCCAGCAGCGGCCCCGGACAGGGATTCTACAATGAGCAGTTCTTC. Residues: CASSGPGQGFYNEQFF.

This chain connects TRBV28 to TRBJ1-5; D perhaps matches TRBD1 (5 bases). Trimming took off 8 bases at V and 0 bases at J, with 20 bases between the two ends. The CDR3 is made up of 17 amino acids. Per the germline V gene, CDR1 is MDHEN and CDR2 is SYDVKM. CDR3 DNA: TGTGCCAGCCCCCCCAGGGACGGAGTTAATAGCAATCAGCCCCAGCATTTT. Residues: CASPPRDGVNSNQPQHF.